One sample yielded the 14 T cell receptor beta chains listed below, sequenced in a study of T cell responses to AZD1222 COVID-19 vaccine. The method was immunoSEQ multiplex PCR; TCRdb's version includes in-frame clones alone and lacks a portion of them. The sample holds fewer than 200,000 clones, 85% to 95% seen once. The input for sequencing was peripheral blood, taken on day 0 of AZD1222 vaccination. These receptors were obtained from an adult in good health.

The chain joins TRBV9 to TRBJ2-6; D might be TRBD2 (6 bases). Germline CDR1 is SGDLS and CDR2 is YYNGEE. The CDR3 totals 16 residues. V was shortened by 4 bases and J by 3 bases, with 14 bases between the two germline ends. CDR3 nucleotide sequence: TGTGCCAGCAGCACACTAGGCGGGGTTGGGGCCAACGTCCTGACTTTC. As protein: CASSTLGGVGANVLTF.

DNA for the CDR3: TGTGCCAGCAGCTTAGCGGGGATACAGGGGACGGCTGGCTATGGCTACACCTTC. Translating it yields CASSLAGIQGTAGYGYTF. The chain recombines TRBV7-2 with TRBJ1-2, with 7 bases that match TRBD1. With 0 bases clipped from V and 4 bases from J, the junction kept 14 bases outside the gene matches. This CDR3 has 18 residues. CDR1 and CDR2 (germline): SGHTA, FQGNSA.

This clone appeared a single time. The chain joins TRBV10-1 to TRBJ1-1; unclear D gene. V gave up 2 bases and J gave up 4 bases, with 11 bases separating them. The CDR3 sequence is 14 residues long. CDR1 and CDR2 from the germline V gene are WNHNN and SYGVQD (reference sequence). The CDR3 region has the DNA TGCGCCAGCAGTGAGGACTCTAGAGGCACTGAAGCTTTCTTT. Its protein product is CASSEDSRGTEAFF.

The chain recombines TRBV27 with TRBJ1-4, with D maybe TRBD1 (6 bases). The germline CDR1 and CDR2 sequences are MNHEY and SMNVEV (reference sequence). The CDR3 length is 15 residues. V dropped 8 bases and J dropped 7 bases, with 20 bases sitting between them. CDR3 DNA: TGTGCCAGCCGGGCCGCGGGGGGGGCGGGTGAAAAACTGTTTTTT. Its protein is CASRAAGGAGEKLFF.

The chain uses TRBV27 and TRBJ2-3; possibly TRBD1 for D (6 bases). Germline loops: CDR1 MNHEY, CDR2 SMNVEV (reference sequence). This CDR3 region has 17 residues. The germline V and J ends were trimmed by 3 bases and 0 bases, with 16 bases remaining between them. CDR3 DNA sequence: TGTGCCAGCAGTTTTATTGGACAGCTCAAGAGCACAGATACGCAGTATTTT. As protein: CASSFIGQLKSTDTQYF.

The CDR3 DNA reads TGCGCCAGCAGCACGGAACCGGGACGGCAGTACTTC. This sequence encodes CASSTEPGRQYF. J is TRBJ2-7 and V is TRBV5-1, with D tentatively TRBD1 or TRBD2 (5 bases each). The CDR3 has 12 residues. The germline V gene has CDR1 SGHRS and CDR2 YFSETQ. Trimming shortened V by 4 bases and J by 9 bases, and 14 bases separated the two germline ends.

The rearrangement links TRBV7-2 to TRBJ1-3; 10 bases match TRBD1. Trimming cost V 1 base and J 2 bases; bases outside gene matches: 2. Germline V lookup: CDR1 SGHTA, CDR2 FQGNSA. This CDR3 has 16 residues. The CDR3 DNA follows: TGTGCCAGCAGCTTAGATGGGACAGGGGCTGGAAACACCATATATTTT. Protein sequence: CASSLDGTGAGNTIYF.

V is TRBV9 and J is TRBJ2-1; 9 nucleotides align to TRBD2. Germline CDR1 SGDLS, CDR2 YYNGEE. The CDR3 has 16 residues. The V gene end was trimmed by 0 bases and the J gene end by 4 bases; junction bases not matched to a gene: 5. The CDR3 nucleotides are TGTGCCAGCAGCGTAGGTCCAGCGGGGGGTTACAATGAGCAGTTCTTC. Its protein is CASSVGPAGGYNEQFF.

This sequence joins TRBV30 and TRBJ1-6, with D perhaps matching TRBD1 (5 bases). The CDR3 spans 15 residues. V was shortened by 0 bases and J by 0 bases, with 6 bases between the two germline ends. Looked up from germline, CDR1 is GTSNPN and CDR2 is SVGIG (reference sequence). CDR3 loop: CAWSVGGSYNSPLHF. The CDR3 nucleotides read TGTGCCTGGAGTGTCGGGGGCTCCTATAATTCACCCCTCCACTTT.

The CDR3 DNA sequence: TGTGCCAGCAGTCGAGGGACAGGGCCCTACGAGCAGTACTTC. It is translated as CASSRGTGPYEQYF. The J gene is TRBJ2-7, the V gene TRBV2, with TRBD1 matching over 9 bases. Per the germline V gene, CDR1 is SNHLY and CDR2 is FYNNEI. The V gene end was trimmed by 5 bases and the J gene end by 2 bases; junction bases not matched to a gene: 4. The CDR3 consists of 14 residues. Complete variable domain (other parts from reference TRBV2 and TRBJ2-7): EPEVTQTPSHQVTQMGQEVILRCVPISNHLYFYWYRQILGQKVEFLVSFYNNEISEKSEIFDDQFSVERPDGSNFTLKIRSTKLEDSAMYFCASSRGTGPYEQYFGPGTRLTVT.

The J gene is TRBJ1-5, the V gene TRBV2, with TRBD1 matching over 7 bases. This CDR3 region has 16 residues. V dropped 4 bases and J dropped 2; count of bases not matched to a gene: 8. Germline CDR1 SNHLY, CDR2 FYNNEI. CDR3 in DNA: TGTGCCAGCAGTGGCGACAGGGTTTTGGGCAATCAGCCCCAGCATTTT. Amino acids: CASSGDRVLGNQPQHF. Full variable domain (rest looked up from reference TRBV2 and TRBJ1-5): EPEVTQTPSHQVTQMGQEVILRCVPISNHLYFYWYRQILGQKVEFLVSFYNNEISEKSEIFDDQFSVERPDGSNFTLKIRSTKLEDSAMYFCASSGDRVLGNQPQHFGDGTRLSIL.

J is TRBJ2-7 and V is TRBV7-9, with a weak D call TRBD2 (5 bases). This CDR3 has 14 amino acids. Germline V gene sequence: CDR1 SEHNR, CDR2 FQNEAQ (reference sequence). The V end lost 7 bases, the J end lost 3 bases, and 16 bases lay between the germline ends. The CDR3 reads CASTLTGSSYEQYF. CDR3 sequence (DNA): TGTGCCAGCACGCTAACGGGGTCGAGCTACGAGCAGTACTTC.

This sequence joins TRBV14 and TRBJ1-2, with TRBD1 identical over 9 bases. The ends lost 4 bases at V and 8 bases at J; junction bases unmatched: 17. The CDR3 is 17 residues long. Germline CDR1 SGHDN, CDR2 FVKESK. As DNA, the CDR3 is TGTGCCAGCAGCCCGGGCTTTGGACAGGGGATCCTGGGCGGCTACACCTTC. Amino acids: CASSPGFGQGILGGYTF.

The chain carries TRBV18 and TRBJ1-5, with TRBD1 as a possible D gene (5 bases). CDR3 length: 16 residues. CDR1 is KGHSH, CDR2 LQKENI, per germline. Trimming pared 4 bases from V and 4 bases from J, leaving 17 bases between. The chain's CDR3 is CASSLRGPEGNQPQHF. The CDR3 nucleotides read TGTGCCAGCTCACTCCGGGGCCCAGAGGGGAATCAGCCCCAGCATTTT.